The present TCR beta chain was sequenced within a study of graft-versus-host responses after intestinal transplantation. In the study overall: Each of the recipients got a multivisceral, liver-intestinal, or isolated intestinal transplant.

This clone was seen just once. As yet, its antigen is unknown. Some clones are missing from TCRdb's copy, which holds only in-frame ones; the method was immunoSEQ multiplex PCR. The sample lists 78,000 or so clones, around nine tenths occurring once. Sequences were derived from unstimulated CD8+ T cells sorted from spleen or lymph node cells, sampled before transplant. The clonotype was recovered from a human donor who was the organ donor for an intestinal transplant.

CDR3 in DNA: TGCGCCAGCAGCACAAAAGACAGACAAGAGACCCAGTACTTC. Its translation: CASSTKDRQETQYF. This chain uses TRBV5-1 with TRBJ2-5; weak D call: TRBD1 (5 bases). This CDR3 region has 14 residues. Germline CDR1 is SGHRS and CDR2 is YFSETQ. V lost 4 bases, J lost 2 bases, and 12 bases lay in between.